The rows below give T cell receptor beta chains drawn from one sample of a study of T cells in Graves' hyperthyroidism and ophthalmopathy. TCRdb redid the calling of the multiplex PCR reads with MiXCR, one entry per CDR3 protein. Here the sample spans under 600,000 distinct CDR3 sequences, 16% being singletons. What was sequenced was blood. The receptor set was obtained from a woman in her forties with Graves' ophthalmopathy. Both conserved end residues are part of each CDR3. Each record gives: D gene, V gene, J gene, clone size, CDR3 protein, CDR3 DNA. The D gene is left open where the match is weak. Rows may omit the clone size; those that give it use once, few, many or a size class.

>.|TRBV5-1|TRBJ2-5|many
CASTRTGTAEGETQYF
TGCGCCAGCACCCGAACGGGGACTGCCGAGGGGGAGACCCAGTACTTC
>TRBD1|TRBV6-1|TRBJ1-4|.
CASREDRAANEKLFF
TGTGCCAGCAGGGAGGACAGGGCGGCTAATGAAAAACTGTTTTTT
>.|TRBV4-2|TRBJ1-2|few
CASSQGHPRSGYTF
TGTGCCAGCAGCCAAGGGCACCCGAGGAGCGGCTACACCTTC
>TRBD2|TRBV6-1|TRBJ2-7|.
CASRALRGRYTYEQYF
TGTGCCAGCAGGGCCTTGCGCGGGAGGTATACCTACGAGCAGTACTTC
>.|TRBV28|TRBJ2-3|many
CASSSPDATSTDTQYF
TGTGCCAGCAGTTCCCCTGACGCTACTAGCACAGATACGCAGTATTTT
>TRBD2|TRBV11-1|TRBJ2-2|.
CASSLGSLAENTGELFF
TGTGCCAGCAGCTTAGGATCGCTAGCGGAGAACACCGGGGAGCTGTTTTTT
>.|TRBV20-1|TRBJ1-2|many
CSAPQLILYGYTF
TGCAGTGCTCCCCAGCTCATTCTCTATGGCTACACCTTC
>.|TRBV7-9|TRBJ2-3|few
CASSLNQNTQYF
TGTGCCAGCAGCTTAAATCAGAATACGCAGTATTTT
>.|TRBV12-3/TRBV12-4|TRBJ2-1|.
CASSTGLSGGVF
TGTGCCAGCAGTACGGGACTCTCGGGCGGGGTCTTC
>.|TRBV11-2|TRBJ2-7|many
CASSVGPPYEQYF
TGTGCCAGCAGCGTCGGACCTCCCTACGAGCAGTACTTC
>.|TRBV7-6|TRBJ1-1|once
CASSLTPENTEAFF
TGTGCCAGCAGCTTAACCCCCGAGAACACTGAAGCTTTCTTT
>.|TRBV18|TRBJ1-1|many
CASSRTRGEAFF
TGTGCCAGCTCACGAACCCGGGGTGAAGCTTTCTTT
>.|TRBV30|TRBJ2-4|.
CAWSIGNIQYF
TGTGCCTGGAGTATTGGAAACATTCAGTACTTC
>.|TRBV2|TRBJ1-2|many
CASSADVYYGYTF
TGTGCCAGCAGTGCAGACGTTTACTATGGCTACACCTTC
>TRBD2|TRBV20-1|TRBJ2-5|few
CSARLAGSQETQYF
TGCAGTGCTAGACTAGCGGGCTCCCAAGAGACCCAGTACTTC
>.|TRBV30|TRBJ1-6|few
CAWSLTGGYNSPLHF
TGTGCCTGGAGTCTGACAGGAGGGTATAATTCACCCCTCCACTTT